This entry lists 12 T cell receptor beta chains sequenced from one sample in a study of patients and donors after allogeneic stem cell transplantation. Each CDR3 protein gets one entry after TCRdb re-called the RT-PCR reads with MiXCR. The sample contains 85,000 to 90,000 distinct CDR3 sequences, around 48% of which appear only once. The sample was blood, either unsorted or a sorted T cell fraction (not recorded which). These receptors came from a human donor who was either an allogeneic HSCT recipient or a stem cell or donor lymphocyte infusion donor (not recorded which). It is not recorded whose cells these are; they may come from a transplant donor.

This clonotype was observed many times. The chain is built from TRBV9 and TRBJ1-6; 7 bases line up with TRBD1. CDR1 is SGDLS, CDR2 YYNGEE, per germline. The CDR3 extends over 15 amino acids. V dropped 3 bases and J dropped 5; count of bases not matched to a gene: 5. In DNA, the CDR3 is TGTGCCAGCAGCGCCGAGGACAGGAATAATTCACCCCTCCACTTT. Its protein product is CASSAEDRNNSPLHF.

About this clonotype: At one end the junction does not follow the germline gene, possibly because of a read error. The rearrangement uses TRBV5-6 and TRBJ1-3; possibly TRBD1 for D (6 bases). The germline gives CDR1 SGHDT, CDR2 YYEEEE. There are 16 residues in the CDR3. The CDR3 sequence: CASSPTGLSTGNTTYF. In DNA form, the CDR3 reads TGTGCCAGCAGCCCTACAGGGTTATCCACTGGAAACACCACATATTTT.

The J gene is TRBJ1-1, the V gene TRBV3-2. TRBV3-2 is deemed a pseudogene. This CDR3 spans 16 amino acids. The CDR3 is CASSQPPRDEGTEAFF. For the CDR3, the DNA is TGTGCCAGCAGCCAACCTCCCAGGGACGAGGGCACTGAAGCTTTCTTT.

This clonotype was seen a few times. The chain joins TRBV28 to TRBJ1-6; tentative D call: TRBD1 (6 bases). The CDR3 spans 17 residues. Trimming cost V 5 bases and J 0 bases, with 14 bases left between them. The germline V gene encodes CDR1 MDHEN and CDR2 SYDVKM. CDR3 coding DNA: TGTGCCAGCAGTCCGTTCGGACAGAGCTCCTATAATTCACCCCTCCACTTT. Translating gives CASSPFGQSSYNSPLHF.

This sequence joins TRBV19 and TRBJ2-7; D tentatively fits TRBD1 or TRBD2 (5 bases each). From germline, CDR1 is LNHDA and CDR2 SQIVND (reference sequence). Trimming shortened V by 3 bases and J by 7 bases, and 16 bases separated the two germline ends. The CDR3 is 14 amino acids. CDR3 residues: CASSMGPPSKEQYF. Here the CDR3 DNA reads TGTGCCAGTAGTATGGGACCGCCTTCTAAAGAGCAGTACTTC.

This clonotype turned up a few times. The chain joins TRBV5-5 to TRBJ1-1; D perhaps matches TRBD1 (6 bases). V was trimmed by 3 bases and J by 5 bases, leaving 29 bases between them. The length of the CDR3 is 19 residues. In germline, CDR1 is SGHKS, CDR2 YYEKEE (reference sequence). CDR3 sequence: CASSSRWYRGKSNRTEAFF. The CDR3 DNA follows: TGTGCCAGCAGCTCCCGATGGTATAGGGGGAAGAGTAATCGGACTGAAGCTTTCTTT.

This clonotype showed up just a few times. In DNA, the CDR3 is TGCGCCAGCAGCTACTTTGGGGAGAACACTGAAGCTTTCTTT. Translation gives CASSYFGENTEAFF. This rearrangement joins TRBV5-1 to TRBJ1-1, with unresolved D. The V and J ends lost 3 bases and 1 base respectively, with 10 bases between them. The CDR3 consists of 14 residues. CDR1 and CDR2 (germline): SGHRS, YFSETQ.

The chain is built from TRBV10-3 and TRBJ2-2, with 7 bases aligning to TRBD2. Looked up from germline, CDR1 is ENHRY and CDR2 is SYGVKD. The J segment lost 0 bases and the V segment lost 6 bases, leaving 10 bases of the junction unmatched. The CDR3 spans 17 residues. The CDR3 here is CAIRPGGRGTNTGELFF. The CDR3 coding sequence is TGTGCCATCAGGCCAGGTGGGAGGGGAACGAACACCGGGGAGCTGTTTTTT.

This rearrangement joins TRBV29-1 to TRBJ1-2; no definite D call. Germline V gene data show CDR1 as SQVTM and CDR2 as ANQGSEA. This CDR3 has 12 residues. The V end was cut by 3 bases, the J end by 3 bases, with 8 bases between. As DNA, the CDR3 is TGCAGCGTTGATCGGGGTTACTATGGCTACACCTTC. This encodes CSVDRGYYGYTF.

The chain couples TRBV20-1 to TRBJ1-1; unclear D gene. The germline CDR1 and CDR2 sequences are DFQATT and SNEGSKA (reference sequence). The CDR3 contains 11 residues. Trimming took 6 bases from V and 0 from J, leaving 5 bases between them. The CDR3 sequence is CSAGVNTEAFF. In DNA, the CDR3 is TGCAGTGCCGGGGTGAACACTGAAGCTTTCTTT.

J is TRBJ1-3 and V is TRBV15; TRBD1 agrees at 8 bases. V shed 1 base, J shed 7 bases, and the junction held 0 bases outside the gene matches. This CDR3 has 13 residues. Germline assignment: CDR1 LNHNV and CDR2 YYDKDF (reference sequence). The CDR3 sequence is CATSRGTGNTIYF. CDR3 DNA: TGTGCCACCAGCAGAGGGACAGGGAACACCATATATTTT.

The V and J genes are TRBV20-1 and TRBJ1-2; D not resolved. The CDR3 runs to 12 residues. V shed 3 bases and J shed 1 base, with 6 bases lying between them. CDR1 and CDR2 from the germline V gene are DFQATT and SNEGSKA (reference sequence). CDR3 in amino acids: CSASIVNYGYTF. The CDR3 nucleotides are TGCAGTGCTAGTATAGTTAACTATGGCTACACCTTC.